Listed below are T cell receptor beta chains from one sample, sequenced in a study of PD-1 blockade in mismatch repair-deficient tumors. Measured with immunoSEQ multiplex PCR; TCRdb has only the in-frame clones, and not every one. The table lists about 84,000 clones, 81% of them singletons, with roughly 2.8% in the top ten. The source was peripheral blood, collected 12 weeks after starting pembrolizumab. The receptors come from an adult with mismatch repair-deficient cancer. The CDR3 runs from the conserved cysteine through the conserved F or W. Fields, in order: V gene, clone size, D gene, J gene, CDR3 DNA, CDR3 protein. The D gene is left open where the match is weak. The listing skips clone size in some rows; elsewhere it reads once, few, many or a size class.

v_call: TRBV7-6
clone_size: NA
d_call: TRBD1
j_call: TRBJ2-3
cdr3_nt: TGTGCCAGCAGCTCCCGAAGACAGGGAGATACGCAGTATTTT
cdr3_aa: CASSSRRQGDTQYF

v_call: TRBV30
clone_size: once
d_call: TRBD2
j_call: TRBJ2-1
cdr3_nt: TGTGCCTGGAGTGGGGGGAGGGGACTAGGGTACAATGAGCAGTTCTTC
cdr3_aa: CAWSGGRGLGYNEQFF

v_call: TRBV5-1
clone_size: NA
d_call: NA
j_call: TRBJ2-7
cdr3_nt: TGCGCCAGCAGCCAAACAGGGTCGGGCTCCTACGAGCAGTACTTC
cdr3_aa: CASSQTGSGSYEQYF

v_call: TRBV5-6
clone_size: NA
d_call: NA
j_call: TRBJ2-5
cdr3_nt: TGTGCCAGCAGCTTAGGGACCAACCAAGAGACCCAGTACTTC
cdr3_aa: CASSLGTNQETQYF

v_call: TRBV7-8
clone_size: once
d_call: TRBD1
j_call: TRBJ2-7
cdr3_nt: TGTGCCAGCAGCTTAGGGGACAGCTCCTACGAGCAGTACTTC
cdr3_aa: CASSLGDSSYEQYF

v_call: TRBV6-4
clone_size: few
d_call: TRBD2
j_call: TRBJ2-3
cdr3_nt: TGTGCCAGCAGTGACATTGCGGGAGTTACCACAGATACGCAGTATTTT
cdr3_aa: CASSDIAGVTTDTQYF

v_call: TRBV5-4
clone_size: once
d_call: NA
j_call: TRBJ2-5
cdr3_nt: TGTGCCAGCAGCTTTAAAGAGACCCAGTACTTC
cdr3_aa: CASSFKETQYF

v_call: TRBV11-3
clone_size: NA
d_call: TRBD2
j_call: TRBJ2-5
cdr3_nt: TGTGCCAGCAGCTTAACTGGGAGAGGGGGACTAGCCGAGACCCAGTACTTC
cdr3_aa: CASSLTGRGGLAETQYF

v_call: TRBV9
clone_size: NA
d_call: NA
j_call: TRBJ2-1
cdr3_nt: TGTGCCAGCAGCGTAGGGCGTTACAATGAGCAGTTCTTC
cdr3_aa: CASSVGRYNEQFF

v_call: TRBV5-1
clone_size: NA
d_call: NA
j_call: TRBJ2-1
cdr3_nt: TGCGCCAGCAGCCCGCCGGGGTTGGGGGCCTTATACAATGAGCAGTTCTTC
cdr3_aa: CASSPPGLGALYNEQFF